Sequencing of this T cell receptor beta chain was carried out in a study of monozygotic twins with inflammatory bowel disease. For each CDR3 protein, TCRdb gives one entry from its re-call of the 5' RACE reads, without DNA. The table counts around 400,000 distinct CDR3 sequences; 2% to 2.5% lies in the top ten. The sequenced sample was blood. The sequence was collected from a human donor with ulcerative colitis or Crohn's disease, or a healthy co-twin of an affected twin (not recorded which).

CDR3 region: CASSLIGGPRTGHEQYF. J is TRBJ2-7 and V is TRBV3-1; there is no DNA to check the TCRdb D call of TRBD1. The CDR3 totals 17 residues. The germline V gene encodes CDR1 LGHDT and CDR2 YNNKEL (reference sequence).